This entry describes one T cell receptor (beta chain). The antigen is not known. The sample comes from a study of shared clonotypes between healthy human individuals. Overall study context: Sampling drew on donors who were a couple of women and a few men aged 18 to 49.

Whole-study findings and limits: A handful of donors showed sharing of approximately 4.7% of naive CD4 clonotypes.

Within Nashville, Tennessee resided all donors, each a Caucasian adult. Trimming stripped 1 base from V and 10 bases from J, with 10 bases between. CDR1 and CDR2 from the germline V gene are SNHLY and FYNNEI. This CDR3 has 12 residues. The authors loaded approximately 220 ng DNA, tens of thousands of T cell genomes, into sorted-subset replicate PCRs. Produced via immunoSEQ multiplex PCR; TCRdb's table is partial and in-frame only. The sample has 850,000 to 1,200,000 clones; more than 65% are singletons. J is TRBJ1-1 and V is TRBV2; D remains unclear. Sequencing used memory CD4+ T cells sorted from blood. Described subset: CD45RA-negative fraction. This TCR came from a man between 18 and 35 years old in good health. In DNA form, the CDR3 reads TGTGCCAGCAGTGAAGGTCAAAGTCGAGCTTTCTTT. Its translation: CASSEGQSRAFF.